Here is one T cell receptor (beta chain) with its context. Its antigen is currently unknown. Method: immunoSEQ multiplex PCR; TCRdb's copy keeps in-frame clones and lacks some. This repertoire shows approximately 84,000 clones, roughly 80% found once; its top ten account for approximately 1.3%. The data originate from a study of T cell responses to AZD1222 COVID-19 vaccine. Study findings and constraints: Reports say nearly half of spike-specific TCRs go after unmutated variant regions. When two AZD1222 doses had been given, Spike-specific TCR breadth and depth rose.

Timing groups of about 4 and about 12 weeks for second doses were pooled. The CDR3 runs 17 residues. Germline V CDR1 and CDR2: SEHNR, FQNEAQ (reference sequence). Trimming pared 0 bases from V and 0 bases from J, leaving 14 bases between. Sample: peripheral blood, taken 28 days after the second AZD1222 dose. The clonotype originates from an adult who received the AZD1222 COVID-19 vaccine. The chain carries TRBV7-9 and TRBJ1-1, with D possibly being TRBD1 (6 bases). CDR3 region: CASSLAWDTRMNTEAFF. Written as DNA, the CDR3 is TGTGCCAGCAGCTTAGCTTGGGACACTCGTATGAACACTGAAGCTTTCTTT.